Listed below are T cell receptor beta chains from one sample, sequenced in a study of blood T cell repertoires in COVID-19. Here immunoSEQ multiplex PCR was the method, and the copy in TCRdb shows in-frame clones only, minus some. The table includes approximately 140,000 clones, roughly 80% detected once. The sample consisted of PBMCs or T cells enriched from blood (not recorded which). These receptor sequences come from a man aged 35 to 55 with acute COVID-19. The CDR3 runs from the conserved cysteine through the conserved F or W. Fields, in order: J gene, D gene, clone size, V gene, CDR3 protein, CDR3 DNA. A D gene is named only where the DNA matches it firmly. Size values are once, few and many counts, or a class for expanded clones, and some rows have none.

>TRBJ1-1|TRBD1|few|TRBV3-1/TRBV3-2
CASSQGTGDTEAFF
TGTGCCAGCAGCCAAGGCACAGGGGACACTGAAGCTTTCTTT
>TRBJ2-3|-|-|TRBV19
CASSNGPKTPSTDTQYF
TGTGCCAGTTCAAACGGTCCTAAAACCCCTAGCACAGATACGCAGTATTTT
>TRBJ2-3|TRBD2|once|TRBV10-1
CASSDNLRAAGGMQYF
TGCGCCAGCAGTGATAATCTCCGGGCGGCGGGGGGCATGCAGTATTTT
>TRBJ1-1|-|-|TRBV30
CAWNPEKAEAFF
TGTGCCTGGAACCCGGAGAAAGCTGAAGCTTTCTTT
>TRBJ1-4|-|-|TRBV21-1
CASSIQGNACGWYEKLFF
TGTGCCAGCAGCATACAGGGGAATGCTTGCGGGTGGTATGAAAAACTGTTTTTT
>TRBJ1-4|TRBD1|-|TRBV14
CASSQAGTGVEKLFF
TGTGCCAGCAGCCAGGCCGGGACAGGGGTTGAAAAACTGTTTTTT
>TRBJ2-1|-|-|TRBV20-1
CSASDLSRNEQFF
TGCAGTGCTAGTGATCTTTCTAGGAATGAGCAGTTCTTC
>TRBJ2-7|TRBD2|-|TRBV9
CASSLSSGAYEQYF
TGTGCCAGCAGCCTTTCTAGCGGGGCCTACGAGCAGTACTTC
>TRBJ1-4|TRBD1|-|TRBV28
CASSQGAGTNEKLFF
TGTGCCAGCAGTCAGGGGGCAGGAACTAATGAAAAACTGTTTTTT
>TRBJ2-7|TRBD1|-|TRBV18
CASSPPGTGGEQYF
TGTGCCAGCTCACCGCCCGGGACAGGGGGCGAGCAGTACTTC
>TRBJ1-3|TRBD1|-|TRBV9
CASSVEDRPISGNTIYF
TGTGCCAGCAGCGTAGAGGACAGGCCCATCTCTGGAAACACCATATATTTT
>TRBJ1-6|TRBD1|-|TRBV11-2
CASSLAGQANSPLHF
TGTGCCAGCAGCTTAGCGGGACAGGCTAATTCACCCCTCCACTTT
>TRBJ2-5|-|-|TRBV7-6
CASSLADTWTSARETQYF
TGTGCCAGCAGCTTAGCGGACACCTGGACGAGTGCGAGAGAGACCCAGTACTTC
>TRBJ2-3|TRBD2|-|TRBV5-1
CASSLPSGGSTDTQYF
TGCGCCAGCAGCCTCCCTAGCGGGGGCAGCACAGATACGCAGTATTTT
>TRBJ2-5|-|once|TRBV6-5
CASSYGTGQTQYF
TGTGCCAGCAGTTACGGAACAGGACAGACCCAGTACTTC
>TRBJ1-2|-|-|TRBV25-1
CASSEYGQYGYTF
TGTGCCAGCAGTGAATATGGACAGTATGGCTACACCTTC
>TRBJ1-5|-|once|TRBV27
CASSFGAGYGQPQHF
TGTGCCAGCAGTTTTGGGGCAGGGTACGGCCAGCCCCAGCATTTT
>TRBJ2-5|-|-|TRBV15
CATSRARVGGETQYF
TGTGCCACCAGCAGAGCCAGGGTGGGTGGTGAGACCCAGTACTTC
>TRBJ1-2|-|-|TRBV12-5
CASGRSGAVYGYTF
TGTGCTAGTGGTCGCAGCGGGGCAGTATATGGCTACACCTTC
>TRBJ1-1|-|-|TRBV7-3
CASSRRQGTEAFF
TGTGCCAGCAGCCGACGGCAGGGAACTGAAGCTTTCTTT
>TRBJ1-1|-|-|TRBV28
CASSLDTDNTEAFF
TGTGCCAGCAGTTTAGATACAGACAACACTGAAGCTTTCTTT
>TRBJ2-2|-|-|TRBV27
CASSPTGMINTGELFF
TGTGCCAGCAGTCCTACAGGGATGATCAACACCGGGGAGCTGTTTTTT
>TRBJ1-6|-|-|TRBV27
CASSYRVNSPLHF
TGTGCCAGCAGTTATAGAGTAAATTCACCCCTCCACTTT
>TRBJ1-2|-|-|TRBV24-1
CATSDNTDYGYTF
TGTGCCACCAGTGACAATACAGATTATGGCTACACCTTC
>TRBJ2-2|TRBD1|-|TRBV6-1
CASSEDQGAPTGELFF
TGTGCCAGCAGTGAAGACCAGGGGGCGCCCACCGGGGAGCTGTTTTTT
>TRBJ1-1|-|-|TRBV14
CASSQRRHLPWEAFF
TGTGCCAGCAGCCAGAGAAGACACTTGCCCTGGGAAGCTTTCTTT
>TRBJ1-2|-|-|TRBV6-4
CASSEGRNYGYTF
TGTGCCAGCAGTGAGGGGCGGAACTATGGCTACACCTTC
>TRBJ2-7|TRBD2|-|TRBV19
CASGLAGTYEQYF
TGTGCCAGCGGACTAGCGGGAACCTACGAGCAGTACTTC
>TRBJ1-5|TRBD1|-|TRBV24-1
CATSADRVDQPQHF
TGTGCCACCAGTGCGGACAGGGTCGATCAGCCCCAGCATTTT
>TRBJ2-1|TRBD2|-|TRBV10-1
CASSVDRAGGHEQFF
TGCGCCAGCAGTGTGGATCGAGCGGGGGGGCATGAGCAGTTCTTC
>TRBJ2-7|TRBD1|-|TRBV25-1
CASSQAGGYEQYF
TGTGCCAGCAGTCAGGCAGGGGGCTACGAGCAGTACTTC
>TRBJ1-5|TRBD1|-|TRBV19
CASKPGRGQGASNQPQHF
TGTGCCAGTAAACCCGGACGGGGACAGGGGGCGAGCAATCAGCCCCAGCATTTT
>TRBJ2-3|TRBD1|-|TRBV6-5
CASSSLTGGDTQYF
TGTGCCAGCAGTTCTCTGACAGGGGGAGATACGCAGTATTTT
>TRBJ1-2|-|-|TRBV5-1
CASSRGQGQGFNGYTF
TGCGCCAGCAGCCGGGGCCAGGGGCAAGGCTTCAATGGCTACACCTTC
>TRBJ1-6|-|-|TRBV3-1/TRBV3-2
CASSQGRHPNSPLHF
TGTGCCAGCAGCCAAGGTCGACACCCCAATTCACCCCTCCACTTT